This TCR beta chain came from a study of T cells in Graves' hyperthyroidism and ophthalmopathy. Amplification targeted TCR beta CDR3 regions from RNA transcripts. The HTBI primer set served for first-round RT-PCR of the TCR CDR3. TCRdb re-analysed the multiplex PCR reads in MiXCR, keeping a single row per CDR3 protein. The profile shows a few hundred thousand distinct CDR3 sequences, roughly 15% of them singletons. The V gene's germline CDR1 is PRHDT and CDR2 FYEKMQ (reference sequence). The CDR3 runs 16 residues. V gave up 3 bases and J gave up 0 bases, with 14 bases separating them. Whole-study results and caveats: Most clonotypes expanded in the thyroid (above 0.001) were also present in blood. Ophthalmopathy was identified by the model a median approximately 6.9 months ahead of onset.

This clonotype was detected ten times or more. Its antigen remains unidentified. Sequenced: blood. V usage is TRBV13 and J usage is TRBJ1-1; D is unclear. The clonotype originates from a woman in her fifties or sixties with Graves' ophthalmopathy. CDR3 nucleotides: TGTGCCAGCAGCTTGAGGCCTCAAGGCATGAACACTGAAGCTTTCTTT. It translates to CASSLRPQGMNTEAFF.